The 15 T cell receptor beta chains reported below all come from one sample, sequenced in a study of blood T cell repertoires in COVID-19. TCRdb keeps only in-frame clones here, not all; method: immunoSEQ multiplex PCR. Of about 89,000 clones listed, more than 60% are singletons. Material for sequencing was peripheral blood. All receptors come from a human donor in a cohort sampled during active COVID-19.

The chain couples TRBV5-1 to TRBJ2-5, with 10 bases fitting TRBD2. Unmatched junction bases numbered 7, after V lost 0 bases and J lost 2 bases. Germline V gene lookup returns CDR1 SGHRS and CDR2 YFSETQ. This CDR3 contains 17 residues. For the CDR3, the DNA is TGCGCCAGCAGCTTGGGGGTTACTAGCGGGACTCAAGAGACCCAGTACTTC. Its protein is CASSLGVTSGTQETQYF.

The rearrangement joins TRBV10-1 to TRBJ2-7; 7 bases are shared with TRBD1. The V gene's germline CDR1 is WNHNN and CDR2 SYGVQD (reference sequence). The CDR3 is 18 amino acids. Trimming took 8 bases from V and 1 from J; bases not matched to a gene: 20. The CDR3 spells CASSGPTGAKDPSYEQYF. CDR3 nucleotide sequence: TGCGCCAGCTCAGGACCTACAGGGGCCAAGGACCCGTCCTACGAGCAGTACTTC.

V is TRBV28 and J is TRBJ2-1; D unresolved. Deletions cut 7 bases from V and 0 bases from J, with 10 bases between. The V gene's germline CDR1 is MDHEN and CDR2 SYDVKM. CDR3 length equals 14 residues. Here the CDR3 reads CASTPVSSYNEQFF. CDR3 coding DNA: TGTGCCAGCACCCCGGTTAGCTCCTACAATGAGCAGTTCTTC.

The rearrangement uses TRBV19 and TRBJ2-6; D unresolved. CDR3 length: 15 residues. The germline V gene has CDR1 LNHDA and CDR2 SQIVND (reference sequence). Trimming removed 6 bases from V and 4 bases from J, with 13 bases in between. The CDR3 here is CASSPRASGANVLTF. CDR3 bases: TGTGCCAGTAGCCCAAGAGCCTCGGGGGCCAACGTCCTGACTTTC.

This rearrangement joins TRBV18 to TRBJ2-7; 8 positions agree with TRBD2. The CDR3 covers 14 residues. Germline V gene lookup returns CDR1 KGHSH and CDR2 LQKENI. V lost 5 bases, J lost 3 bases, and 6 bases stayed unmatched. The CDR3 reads CASSLGLVIYEQYF. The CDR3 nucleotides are TGTGCCAGCTCATTGGGACTAGTTATCTACGAGCAGTACTTC. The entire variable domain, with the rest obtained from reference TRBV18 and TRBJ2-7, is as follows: NAGVMQNPRHLVRRRGQEARLRCSPMKGHSHVYWYRQLPEEGLKFMVYLQKENIIDESGMPKERFSAEFPKEGPSILRIQQVVRGDSAAYFCASSLGLVIYEQYFGPGTRLTVT.

The CDR3 DNA follows: TGCAGCGGTAGGGGAAGCAATGAAAAACTGTTTTTT. Translating gives CSGRGSNEKLFF. V is TRBV29-1 and J is TRBJ1-4; D is perhaps TRBD1 (5 bases). Germline V gene data show CDR1 as SQVTM and CDR2 as ANQGSEA. V lost 7 bases and J 5 bases, leaving 11 bases between the germline ends. This CDR3 spans 12 amino acids.

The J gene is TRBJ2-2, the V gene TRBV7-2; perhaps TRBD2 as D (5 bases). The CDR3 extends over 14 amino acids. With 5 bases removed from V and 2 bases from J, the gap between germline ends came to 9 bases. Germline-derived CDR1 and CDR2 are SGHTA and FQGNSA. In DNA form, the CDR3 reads TGTGCCAGCAGCGTTGGACTTAACACCGGGGAGCTGTTTTTT. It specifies CASSVGLNTGELFF.

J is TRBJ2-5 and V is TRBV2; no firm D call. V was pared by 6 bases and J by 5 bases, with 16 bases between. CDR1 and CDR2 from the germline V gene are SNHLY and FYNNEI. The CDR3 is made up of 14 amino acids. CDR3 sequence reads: CASRSTSGGETQYF. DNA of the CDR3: TGTGCCAGCAGATCGACGTCGGGTGGGGAGACCCAGTACTTC.

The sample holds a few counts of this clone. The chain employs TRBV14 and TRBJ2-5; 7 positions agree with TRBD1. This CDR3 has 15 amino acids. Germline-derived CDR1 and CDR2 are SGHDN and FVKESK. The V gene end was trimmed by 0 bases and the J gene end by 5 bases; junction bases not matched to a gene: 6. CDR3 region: CASSQDQTGLETQYF. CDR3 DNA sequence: TGTGCCAGCAGCCAAGACCAGACAGGGTTGGAGACCCAGTACTTC.

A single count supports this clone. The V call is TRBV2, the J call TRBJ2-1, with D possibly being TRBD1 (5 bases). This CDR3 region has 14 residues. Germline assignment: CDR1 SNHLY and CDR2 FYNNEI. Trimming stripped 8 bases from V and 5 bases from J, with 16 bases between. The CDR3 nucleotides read TGTGCCAGCCACTTCATTCCAGGGAACAATGAGCAGTTCTTC. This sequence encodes CASHFIPGNNEQFF.

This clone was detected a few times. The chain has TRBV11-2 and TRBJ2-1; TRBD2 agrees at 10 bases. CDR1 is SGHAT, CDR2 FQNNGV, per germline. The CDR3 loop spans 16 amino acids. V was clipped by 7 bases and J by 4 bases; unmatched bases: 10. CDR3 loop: CASNPAGGPGYNEQFF. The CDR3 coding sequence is TGTGCCAGCAACCCAGCGGGAGGGCCGGGTTACAATGAGCAGTTCTTC. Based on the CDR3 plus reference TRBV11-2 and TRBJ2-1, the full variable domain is EAGVAQSPRYKIIEKRQSVAFWCNPISGHATLYWYQQILGQGPKLLIQFQNNGVVDDSQLPKDRFSAERLKGVDSTLKIQPAKLEDSAVYLCASNPAGGPGYNEQFFGPGTRLTVL.

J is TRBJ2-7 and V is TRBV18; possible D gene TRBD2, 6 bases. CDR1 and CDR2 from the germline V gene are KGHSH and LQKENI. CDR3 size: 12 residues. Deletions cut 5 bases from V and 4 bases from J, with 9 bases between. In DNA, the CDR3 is TGTGCCAGCTCAGTGACTAGTTACGAGCAGTACTTC. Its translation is CASSVTSYEQYF. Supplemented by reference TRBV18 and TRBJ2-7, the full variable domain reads NAGVMQNPRHLVRRRGQEARLRCSPMKGHSHVYWYRQLPEEGLKFMVYLQKENIIDESGMPKERFSAEFPKEGPSILRIQQVVRGDSAAYFCASSVTSYEQYFGPGTRLTVT.

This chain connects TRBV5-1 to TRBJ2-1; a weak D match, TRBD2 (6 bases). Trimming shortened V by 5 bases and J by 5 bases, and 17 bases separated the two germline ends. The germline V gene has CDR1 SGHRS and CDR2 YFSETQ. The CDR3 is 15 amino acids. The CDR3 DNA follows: TGCGCCAGCAGTTCACCGGGACTGGGGGACAATGAGCAGTTCTTC. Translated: CASSSPGLGDNEQFF.

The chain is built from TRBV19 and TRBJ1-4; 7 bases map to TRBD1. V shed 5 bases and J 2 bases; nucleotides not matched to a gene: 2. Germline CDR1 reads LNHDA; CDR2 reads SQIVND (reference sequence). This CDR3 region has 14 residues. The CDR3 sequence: CASSLGQTNEKLFF. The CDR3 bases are TGTGCCAGTAGTCTGGGACAGACTAATGAAAAACTGTTTTTT.

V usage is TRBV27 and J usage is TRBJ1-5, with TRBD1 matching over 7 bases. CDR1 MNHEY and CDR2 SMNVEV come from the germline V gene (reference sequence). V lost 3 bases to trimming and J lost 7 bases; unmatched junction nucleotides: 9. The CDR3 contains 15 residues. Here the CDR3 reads CASSFLPGGGQPQHF. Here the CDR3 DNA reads TGTGCCAGCAGTTTTCTGCCAGGGGGTGGACAGCCCCAGCATTTT.